Below are 21 T cell receptor beta chains sequenced from a single sample in a study of post-analysis software for immune sequencing data. Regarding the study as a whole: Elevated frequency relative to controls characterized several TRBV segments in patients, TRBV5-6, TRBV5-1 and TRBV20-1 among them.

These receptors' targets are unknown. The library was made from cDNA and included unique molecular identifiers. One entry per CDR3 protein, called by TCRdb with MiXCR from the PCR reads. Among 650,000 to 900,000 distinct CDR3 sequences listed, just over 45% were seen once. The source material was blood. The receptors originated from a girl aged 10-17 years with multiple sclerosis.

The chain has TRBV6-6 and TRBJ2-5, with D uncertain. There are 15 residues in the CDR3. With 5 bases removed from V and 1 base from J, the gap between germline ends came to 14 bases. The germline gives CDR1 MNHNY, CDR2 SVGAGI (reference sequence). The DNA for the CDR3 is TGTGCCAGCAGTCCCTTAGACGGCGCCCAAGAGACCCAGTACTTC. As protein: CASSPLDGAQETQYF.

V is TRBV30 and J is TRBJ1-2, with D uncertain. Per germline, CDR1 GTSNPN and CDR2 SVGIG (reference sequence). This CDR3 has 13 residues. The ends were cut back, 1 base at V and 8 bases at J, with 14 bases in the middle. CDR3 sequence (DNA): TGTGCCTGGAGTGCGGCCCCCGGCTCGGGCTACACCTTC. It codes for CAWSAAPGSGYTF.

This chain uses TRBV14 with TRBJ2-1; D remains unclear. Germline lookup yields CDR1 SGHDN and CDR2 FVKESK. V lost 1 base and J lost 8, with 9 bases in between. This CDR3 contains 13 residues. CDR3 loop: CASSQANSDEQFF. The CDR3 DNA reads as TGTGCCAGCAGCCAAGCAAACAGCGATGAGCAGTTCTTC.

The gene calls are TRBV28 and TRBJ2-4; D gene uncertain. The DNA matches TRBJ2-7 better at its end, which makes the J call doubtful. Germline V gene data show CDR1 as MDHEN and CDR2 as SYDVKM. CDR3 length: 16 amino acids. CDR3 sequence reads: CASSPYMTGGDYEQYF. The DNA for the CDR3 is TGTGCCAGCAGTCCCTACATGACGGGTGGGGACTACGAGCAGTACTTC.

The gene calls are TRBV2 and TRBJ2-1; TRBD2 matches 8 bases. This CDR3 region has 16 residues. Losses at the gene ends were 5 bases for V and 8 bases for J; bases not matched to a gene: 14. Germline V CDR1 and CDR2: SNHLY, FYNNEI. The chain's CDR3 is CASSRLGTRGEDEQFF. Here the CDR3 DNA reads TGTGCCAGCAGTCGATTAGGGACTAGGGGGGAGGATGAGCAGTTCTTC.

The rearrangement uses TRBV6-6 and TRBJ1-5; D remains unclear. This CDR3 has 15 residues. Germline CDR1 is MNHNY and CDR2 is SVGAGI (reference sequence). V was clipped by 1 base and J by 0 bases, with 7 bases between them. This CDR3 reads CASSYLEVSNQPQHF. The CDR3 DNA reads as TGTGCCAGCAGTTACTTGGAGGTTAGCAATCAGCCCCAGCATTTT.

The CDR3 is CASSQDLTSGQETQYF. CDR3 bases: TGCGCCAGCAGCCAAGATCTGACTAGCGGCCAAGAGACCCAGTACTTC. This rearrangement joins TRBV4-3 to TRBJ2-5; 9 bases are a match to TRBD2. The germline V gene has CDR1 LGHNA and CDR2 YSLEER. The CDR3 contains 16 residues. V shed 0 bases, J shed 1 base, and the junction held 3 bases outside the gene matches.

This clonotype has only a few counts. The chain has TRBV6-5 and TRBJ2-7; D may be TRBD1 (6 bases). V lost 6 bases, J lost 2 bases, and 14 bases lay in between. The CDR3 has 14 residues. CDR1 is MNHEY and CDR2 is SVGAGI in the germline V gene. Here the CDR3 DNA reads TGTGCCAGCAGACCCGGGACATCGACCTACGAGCAGTACTTC. This sequence encodes CASRPGTSTYEQYF.

The chain uses TRBV29-1 and TRBJ2-1, with D tentatively TRBD2 (6 bases). V lost 2 bases and J 6 bases, leaving 17 bases between the germline ends. The CDR3 totals 15 residues. Germline V CDR1 and CDR2: SQVTM, ANQGSEA. The CDR3, as DNA: TGCAGCGTTGAACCGGCCCCGGGAGAGGGCAATGAGCAGTTCTTC. Residues: CSVEPAPGEGNEQFF.

The V and J genes are TRBV29-1 and TRBJ2-4; D unresolved. Germline V CDR1 and CDR2: SQVTM, ANQGSEA. This CDR3 is 11 amino acids long. Trimming left V 4 bases short and J 5 bases short, with 6 bases between. The CDR3 coding sequence is TGCAGCGTTGGATACCAAAACATTCAGTACTTC. This codes for CSVGYQNIQYF.

The chain carries TRBV29-1 and TRBJ2-3; D is perhaps TRBD1 (5 bases). The CDR3 is 15 residues long. In germline, CDR1 is SQVTM, CDR2 ANQGSEA. V was cut by 7 bases and J by 0 bases, with 17 bases left in between. DNA of the CDR3: TGCAGCGGAACTCAGGCAGGGATGAGCACAGATACGCAGTATTTT. Its protein is CSGTQAGMSTDTQYF.

This clonotype was detected only a few times. The chain has TRBV6-5 and TRBJ2-1; D not resolved. Germline-derived CDR1 and CDR2 are MNHEY and SVGAGI. With 7 bases removed from V and 5 bases from J, the gap between germline ends came to 6 bases. CDR3 size: 11 residues. CDR3 amino acids: CASTRDNEQFF. The CDR3 coding sequence is TGTGCCAGCACCCGGGACAATGAGCAGTTCTTC.

This clonotype has just a few counts. A much larger clonotype is one base distant, so this may be a read error. The chain employs TRBV7-9 and TRBJ2-1, with 8 bases matching TRBD1. The CDR3 consists of 15 residues. The V gene's germline CDR1 is SEHNR and CDR2 FQNEAQ (reference sequence). The V and J ends lost 3 bases and 7 bases, in that order; junction bases with no gene match: 8. The CDR3 DNA sequence: TGTGCCAGCAGCTTGACGGGACAGGAGGCTAATGAGCAGTTCTTC. Residues: CASSLTGQEANEQFF.

The chain links TRBV12-3 or TRBV12-4 to TRBJ2-7; D is undetermined. The V gene lost 7 bases and the J gene lost 3 bases, with 10 bases spanning the gap. This CDR3 is 12 amino acids long. The CDR3 sequence: CASTATFYEQYF. CDR3 bases: TGTGCCAGCACCGCCACTTTCTACGAGCAGTACTTC.

The V and J genes are TRBV12-3 or TRBV12-4 and TRBJ1-4; D is perhaps TRBD1 (6 bases). Trimming took off 6 bases at V and 4 bases at J, with 12 bases between the two ends. CDR3 length: 14 amino acids. The CDR3 here is CASSPGARNEKLFF. The DNA of the CDR3 is TGTGCCAGCAGCCCGGGGGCCCGTAATGAAAAACTGTTTTTT.

The chain links TRBV10-3 to TRBJ2-3, with D possibly TRBD1 on 5 matching bases. The CDR3 covers 15 residues. V lost 4 bases, J lost 6 bases, and 17 bases lay in between. Germline values: CDR1 ENHRY, CDR2 SYGVKD. CDR3 region: CAISGGAGSADTQYF. In nucleotides, the CDR3 is TGTGCCATCAGTGGTGGGGCCGGGTCGGCGGATACGCAGTATTTT.

This clonotype showed up just a few times. This rearrangement joins TRBV20-1 to TRBJ2-1, with D possibly being TRBD2 (6 bases). CDR3 length: 18 amino acids. V shed 0 bases and J shed 2 bases, with 20 bases lying between them. CDR1 DFQATT and CDR2 SNEGSKA come from the germline V gene (reference sequence). CDR3 sequence: CSARDELVIADPYNEQFF. CDR3 bases: TGCAGTGCTAGAGACGAGCTTGTCATAGCGGACCCCTACAATGAGCAGTTCTTC.

The genes are TRBV6-5 and TRBJ2-1; weak D call: TRBD2 (5 bases). The germline V gene encodes CDR1 MNHEY and CDR2 SVGAGI. Trimming took 6 bases from V and 15 from J, leaving 15 bases between them. CDR3 length: 11 amino acids. The CDR3 sequence: CASSSSNRGFF. CDR3 nucleotides: TGTGCCAGCAGCTCCTCCAACCGGGGGTTCTTC.

This clonotype was found a few times. V and J are TRBV29-1 and TRBJ1-2; D gene ambiguous. V dropped 1 base and J dropped 7 bases, with 7 bases sitting between them. Per germline, CDR1 SQVTM and CDR2 ANQGSEA. This CDR3 has 11 amino acids. The CDR3 DNA reads as TGCAGCGTTGAAGGTACCGGTGGCTACACCTTC. As protein: CSVEGTGGYTF.

The rearrangement links TRBV7-8 to TRBJ1-5; TRBD1 matches at 7 bases. The V gene's germline CDR1 is SGHVS and CDR2 FQNEAQ. The CDR3 sequence is 17 residues long. J lost 4 bases, V lost 5 bases, and 14 bases had no gene match. The CDR3 here is CASSPQGGPLRNQPQHF. As DNA, the CDR3 is TGTGCCAGCAGCCCCCAGGGGGGCCCCCTGAGGAATCAGCCCCAGCATTTT.

This chain connects TRBV20-1 to TRBJ2-3; 10 bases align to TRBD1. This CDR3 spans 17 amino acids. Trimming removed 3 bases from V and 2 bases from J; junction bases left unmatched: 11. Germline V CDR1 and CDR2: DFQATT, SNEGSKA (reference sequence). This CDR3 reads CSARENRQGAYTDTQYF. As DNA, the CDR3 is TGCAGTGCTAGGGAGAACCGACAGGGGGCGTACACAGATACGCAGTATTTT.